The next 6 T cell receptor beta chains were all read from a single sample in a study of cytotoxic CD8 clonotypes in ibrutinib-treated CLL. Profiling relied on immunoSEQ multiplex PCR, and the TCRdb table lists in-frame clones only, not all of them. The repertoire holds around 70,000 clones, with around nine tenths as singletons. Sequenced material: PBMCs, taken after 12 months of ibrutinib treatment. These receptors were obtained from a human donor with chronic lymphocytic leukemia.

The chain has TRBV18 and TRBJ2-5, with unresolved D. The CDR3 is 12 amino acids. Germline CDR1 KGHSH, CDR2 LQKENI. V shed 6 bases and J shed 0 bases, with 5 bases lying between them. The CDR3 region has the DNA TGTGCCAGCTCGTCGTACCAAGAGACCCAGTACTTC. Translation: CASSSYQETQYF.

The chain combines TRBV30 with TRBJ2-2, with 11 bases lining up with TRBD1. V shed 5 bases and J 6 bases; nucleotides not matched to a gene: 8. The CDR3 is 15 residues long. Germline V CDR1 and CDR2: GTSNPN, SVGIG (reference sequence). CDR3 coding DNA: TGTGCCTGGGGGGCCGGACAGGGGGCGGCCGGGGAGCTGTTTTTT. This codes for CAWGAGQGAAGELFF.

The chain combines TRBV2 with TRBJ1-1; unclear D gene. The CDR3 runs to 12 residues. Trimming took off 6 bases at V and 4 bases at J, with 9 bases between the two ends. Germline CDR1 is SNHLY and CDR2 is FYNNEI. In nucleotides, the CDR3 is TGTGCCAGCAGCCCACGGGGCACTGAAGCTTTCTTT. Protein sequence: CASSPRGTEAFF.

DNA for the CDR3: TGTGCTAGCAGTGGTGGGGTACTGTACAATGAGCAGTTCTTC. It translates to CASSGGVLYNEQFF. The V and J genes are TRBV12-5 and TRBJ2-1; D not certain. The CDR3 spans 14 residues. The ends were cut back, 9 bases at V and 4 bases at J, with 16 bases in the middle. CDR1 and CDR2 from the germline V gene are LGHNT and FRNRAP.

V is TRBV18 and J is TRBJ1-4; 10 nucleotides line up with TRBD1. This CDR3 contains 13 residues. Per germline, CDR1 KGHSH and CDR2 LQKENI. After removal of 3 bases from V and 8 bases from J, the junction contained 0 bases not matched to a gene. The CDR3 region is CASSPGQGEKLFF. CDR3 bases: TGTGCCAGCTCACCGGGACAGGGGGAAAAACTGTTTTTT.

The rearrangement links TRBV28 to TRBJ2-7; 11 positions match TRBD1. There are 14 residues in the CDR3. Germline-derived CDR1 and CDR2 are MDHEN and SYDVKM. V shed 0 bases and J 6 bases; nucleotides not matched to a gene: 1. CDR3 sequence: CASSLWGQGVEQYF. The DNA for the CDR3 is TGTGCCAGCAGTTTATGGGGACAGGGGGTCGAGCAGTACTTC.